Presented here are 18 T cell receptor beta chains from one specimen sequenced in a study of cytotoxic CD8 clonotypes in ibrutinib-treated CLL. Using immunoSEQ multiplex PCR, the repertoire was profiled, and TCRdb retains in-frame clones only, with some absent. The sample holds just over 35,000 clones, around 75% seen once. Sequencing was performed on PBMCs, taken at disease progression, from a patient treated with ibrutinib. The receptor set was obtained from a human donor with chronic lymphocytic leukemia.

The CDR3, as DNA: TGTGCCAGCAGTGGACGGACGAACACAGATACGCAGTATTTT. Its protein is CASSGRTNTDTQYF. The rearrangement links TRBV6-1 to TRBJ2-3; no firm D call. The CDR3 runs 14 residues. Germline-derived CDR1 and CDR2 are MNHNS and SASEGT. With 4 bases removed from V and 2 bases from J, the gap between germline ends came to 10 bases.

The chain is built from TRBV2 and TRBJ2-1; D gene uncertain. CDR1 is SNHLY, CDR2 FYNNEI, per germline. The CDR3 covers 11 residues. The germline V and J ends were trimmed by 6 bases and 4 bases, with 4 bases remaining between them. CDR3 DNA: TGTGCCAGCAGATCATACAATGAGCAGTTCTTC. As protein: CASRSYNEQFF.

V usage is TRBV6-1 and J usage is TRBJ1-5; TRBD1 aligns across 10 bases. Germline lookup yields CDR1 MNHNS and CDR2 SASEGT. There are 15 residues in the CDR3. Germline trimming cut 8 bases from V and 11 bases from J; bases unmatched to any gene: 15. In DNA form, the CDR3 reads TGTGCCAGCCGTTTCCCGGGACAGGGGTCTCCAACCCAGCATTTT. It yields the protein CASRFPGQGSPTQHF.

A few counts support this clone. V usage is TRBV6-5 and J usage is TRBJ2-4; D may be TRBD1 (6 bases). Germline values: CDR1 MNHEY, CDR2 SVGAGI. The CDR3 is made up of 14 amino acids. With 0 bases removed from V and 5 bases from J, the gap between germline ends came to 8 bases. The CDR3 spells CASSYSGAQNIQYF. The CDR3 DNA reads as TGTGCCAGCAGTTACTCGGGGGCCCAAAACATTCAGTACTTC.

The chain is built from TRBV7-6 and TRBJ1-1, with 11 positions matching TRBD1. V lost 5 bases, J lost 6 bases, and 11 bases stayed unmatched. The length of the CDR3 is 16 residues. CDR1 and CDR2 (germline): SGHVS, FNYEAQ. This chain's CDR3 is CASSPWAGQGAAEAFF. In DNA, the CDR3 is TGTGCCAGCAGCCCCTGGGCCGGACAGGGGGCCGCTGAAGCTTTCTTT.

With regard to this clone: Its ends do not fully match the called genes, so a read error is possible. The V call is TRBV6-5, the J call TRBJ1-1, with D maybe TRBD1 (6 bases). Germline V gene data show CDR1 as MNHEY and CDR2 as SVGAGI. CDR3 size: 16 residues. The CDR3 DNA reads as TGTGCCAGCAGTTACTCGGCCAGGGGATGGAACGCTGAAGCTTTCTTT. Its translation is CASSYSARGWNAEAFF.

This chain's CDR3 is CAIGQTYEQYF. CDR3 DNA: TGTGCCATTGGACAGACCTACGAGCAGTACTTC. The chain employs TRBV10-3 and TRBJ2-7, with D possibly TRBD1 on 6 matching bases. The V end was cut by 9 bases, the J end by 2 bases, with 8 bases between. There are 11 residues in the CDR3. Germline V lookup: CDR1 ENHRY, CDR2 SYGVKD.

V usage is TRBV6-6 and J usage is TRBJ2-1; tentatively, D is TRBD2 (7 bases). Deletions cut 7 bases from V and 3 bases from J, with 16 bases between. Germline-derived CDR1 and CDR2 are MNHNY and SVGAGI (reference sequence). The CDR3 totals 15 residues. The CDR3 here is CASTPKGGLYNEQFF. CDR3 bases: TGTGCCAGCACTCCGAAGGGGGGGCTCTACAATGAGCAGTTCTTC.

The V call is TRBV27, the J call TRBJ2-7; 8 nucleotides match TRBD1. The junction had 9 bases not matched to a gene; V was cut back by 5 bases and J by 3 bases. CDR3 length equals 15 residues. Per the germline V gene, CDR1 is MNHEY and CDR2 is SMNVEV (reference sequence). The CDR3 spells CASSRNRDRIYEQYF. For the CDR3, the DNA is TGTGCCAGCAGTAGGAACCGGGACAGGATCTACGAGCAGTACTTC.

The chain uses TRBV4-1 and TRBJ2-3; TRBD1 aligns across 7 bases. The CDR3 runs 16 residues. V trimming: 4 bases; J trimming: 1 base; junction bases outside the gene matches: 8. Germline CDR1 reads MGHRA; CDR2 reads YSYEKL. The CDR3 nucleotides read TGCGCCAGCAGCCCCGGGACAGACCCTCGCACAGATACGCAGTATTTT. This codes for CASSPGTDPRTDTQYF.

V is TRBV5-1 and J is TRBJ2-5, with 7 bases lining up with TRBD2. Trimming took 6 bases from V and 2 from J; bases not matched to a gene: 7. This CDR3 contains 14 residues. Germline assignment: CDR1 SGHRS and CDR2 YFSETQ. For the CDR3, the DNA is TGCGCCAGCACGTCGCGGGGGAATCAAGAGACCCAGTACTTC. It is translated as CASTSRGNQETQYF. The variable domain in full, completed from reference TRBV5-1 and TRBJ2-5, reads KAGVTQTPRYLIKTRGQQVTLSCSPISGHRSVSWYQQTPGQGLQFLFEYFSETQRNKGNFPGRFSGRQFSNSRSEMNVSTLELGDSALYLCASTSRGNQETQYFGPGTRLLVL.

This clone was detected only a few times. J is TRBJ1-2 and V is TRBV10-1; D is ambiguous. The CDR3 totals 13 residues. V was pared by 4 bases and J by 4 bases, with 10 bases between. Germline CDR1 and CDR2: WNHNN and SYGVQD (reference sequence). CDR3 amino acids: CASSAGTSYGYTF. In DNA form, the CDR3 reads TGCGCCAGCAGTGCGGGAACATCCTATGGCTACACCTTC.

The CDR3: CSVLSGELFF. The DNA for the CDR3 is TGCAGCGTTTTGTCCGGGGAGCTGTTTTTT. This chain joins TRBV29-1 and TRBJ2-2; D is uncertain. The germline CDR1 and CDR2 sequences are SQVTM and ANQGSEA. V dropped 5 bases and J dropped 6 bases, with 4 bases sitting between them. CDR3 length: 10 amino acids.

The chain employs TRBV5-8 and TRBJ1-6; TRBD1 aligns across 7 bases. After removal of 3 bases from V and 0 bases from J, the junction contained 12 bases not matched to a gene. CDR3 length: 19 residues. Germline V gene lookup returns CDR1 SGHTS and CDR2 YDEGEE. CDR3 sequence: CASSSRIRDSSSYNSPLHF. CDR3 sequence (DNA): TGTGCCAGCAGCTCCCGAATCCGGGACAGTAGCTCCTATAATTCACCCCTCCACTTT.

The CDR3 loop is CASRKESGGNQPQHF. The CDR3 nucleotides read TGTGCCAGCAGAAAAGAATCTGGGGGCAATCAGCCCCAGCATTTT. V and J are TRBV2 and TRBJ1-5; D remains ambiguous. The germline gives CDR1 SNHLY, CDR2 FYNNEI. Trimming pared 6 bases from V and 2 bases from J, leaving 14 bases between. The CDR3 runs to 15 residues.

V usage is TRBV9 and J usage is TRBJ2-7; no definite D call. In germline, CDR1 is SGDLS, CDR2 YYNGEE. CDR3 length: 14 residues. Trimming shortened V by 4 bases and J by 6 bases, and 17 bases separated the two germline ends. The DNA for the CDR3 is TGTGCCAGCAGCATCGCTGTCAACGGCGGCGAGCAGTACTTC. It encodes CASSIAVNGGEQYF.

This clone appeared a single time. CDR3 bases: TGTGCCAGCAGTTATGCGGGTGATGGCTACACCTTC. This encodes CASSYAGDGYTF. The chain has TRBV6-9 and TRBJ1-2; D unresolved. The CDR3 contains 12 residues. Deletions cut 2 bases from V and 6 bases from J, with 7 bases between. The germline gives CDR1 MNHGY, CDR2 SVAAGI.

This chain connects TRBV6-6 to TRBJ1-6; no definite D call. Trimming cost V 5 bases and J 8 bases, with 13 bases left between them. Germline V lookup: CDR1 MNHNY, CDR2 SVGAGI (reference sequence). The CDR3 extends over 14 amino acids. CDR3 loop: CASSADGSDSPLHF. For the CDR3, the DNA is TGTGCCAGCAGTGCTGACGGATCCGATTCACCCCTCCACTTT.